The 8 T cell receptor beta chains presented below share a single source sample, sequenced in a study of blood T cell repertoires in COVID-19. The data were produced by immunoSEQ multiplex PCR, yet TCRdb's version contains in-frame clones alone and is incomplete. The sample contains about 62,000 clones, over 75% of which appear only once. The material sequenced was peripheral blood. These receptors came from a woman aged 55 to 70 with COVID-19, enrolled during active disease.

V and J are TRBV30 and TRBJ2-1, with 10 bases lining up with TRBD1. Trimming took 2 bases from V and 8 from J; bases not matched to a gene: 6. Germline V gene sequence: CDR1 GTSNPN, CDR2 SVGIG (reference sequence). The CDR3 totals 14 residues. The CDR3 here is CAWSRQGAEDEQFF. As DNA, the CDR3 is TGTGCCTGGAGTAGACAGGGGGCCGAGGATGAGCAGTTCTTC. The full variable domain, with the rest looked up from reference TRBV30 and TRBJ2-1, is SQTIHQWPATLVQPVGSPLSLECTVEGTSNPNLYWYRQAAGRGLQLLFYSVGIGQISSEVPQNLSASRPQDRQFILSSKKLLLSDSGFYLCAWSRQGAEDEQFFGPGTRLTVL.

V usage is TRBV6-5 and J usage is TRBJ2-7; D is unresolved. The V end was cut by 0 bases, the J end by 2 bases, with 8 bases between. The CDR3 runs to 14 residues. Per germline, CDR1 MNHEY and CDR2 SVGAGI. CDR3 sequence (DNA): TGTGCCAGCAGTTACTCCAGTATTCCCTACGAGCAGTACTTC. It is translated as CASSYSSIPYEQYF.

This chain joins TRBV28 and TRBJ2-7, with TRBD1 matching over 12 bases. J gave up 5 bases and V 6 bases, and 11 bases lay outside the gene matches. The CDR3 is 16 amino acids. Per germline, CDR1 MDHEN and CDR2 SYDVKM. The CDR3: CASRTKGGTGGNEQYF. The CDR3 DNA follows: TGTGCCAGCAGGACAAAAGGCGGGACAGGGGGCAACGAGCAGTACTTC.

The chain uses TRBV7-2 and TRBJ2-7; TRBD2 agrees at 8 bases. CDR1 and CDR2 from the germline V gene are SGHTA and FQGNSA. This CDR3 spans 15 amino acids. J was trimmed by 0 bases and V by 8 bases; bases with no gene match: 9. CDR3: CASLGGGIASYEQYF. The CDR3 DNA reads TGTGCCAGCCTCGGGGGGGGGATCGCCTCCTACGAGCAGTACTTC.

The V and J genes are TRBV4-1 and TRBJ2-7, with TRBD2 matching 7 bases. This CDR3 has 16 residues. Unmatched junction bases numbered 11, after V lost 4 bases and J lost 2 bases. Per germline, CDR1 MGHRA and CDR2 YSYEKL. The CDR3 loop reads CASSRVPSGYTYEQYF. Here the CDR3 DNA reads TGCGCCAGCAGCCGGGTTCCTAGCGGCTACACCTACGAGCAGTACTTC.

The V and J genes are TRBV12-5 and TRBJ2-5, with a weak D call TRBD2 (6 bases). The CDR3 runs to 16 residues. V shed 7 bases and J shed 3 bases, with 21 bases lying between them. From germline, CDR1 is LGHNT and CDR2 FRNRAP. The CDR3 region has the DNA TGTGCTAGTGCCCGTTGGGTGGGACCTAGCGAAGAGACCCAGTACTTC. Protein product: CASARWVGPSEETQYF. Using reference TRBV12-5 and TRBJ2-5 for the parts outside the CDR3, the full variable domain is DARVTQTPRHKVTEMGQEVTMRCQPILGHNTVFWYRQTMMQGLELLAYFRNRAPLDDSGMPKDRFSAEMPDATLATLKIQPSEPRDSAVYFCASARWVGPSEETQYFGPGTRLLVL.

The chain uses TRBV10-3 and TRBJ2-5; 8 bases are a match to TRBD1. Germline values: CDR1 ENHRY, CDR2 SYGVKD. CDR3 length: 15 amino acids. J was trimmed by 0 bases and V by 3 bases; bases with no gene match: 3. CDR3 loop: CAISDRQGNQETQYF. The DNA for the CDR3 is TGTGCCATCAGTGACAGACAGGGGAACCAAGAGACCCAGTACTTC.

This chain links TRBV24-1 with TRBJ1-2; 8 bases line up with TRBD1. The CDR3 totals 12 residues. The germline gives CDR1 KGHDR, CDR2 SFDVKD. J was trimmed by 8 bases and V by 5 bases; bases with no gene match: 3. In DNA, the CDR3 is TGTGCCACCAGTGGGCAGGGGGCCGGCTACACCTTC. This codes for CATSGQGAGYTF.